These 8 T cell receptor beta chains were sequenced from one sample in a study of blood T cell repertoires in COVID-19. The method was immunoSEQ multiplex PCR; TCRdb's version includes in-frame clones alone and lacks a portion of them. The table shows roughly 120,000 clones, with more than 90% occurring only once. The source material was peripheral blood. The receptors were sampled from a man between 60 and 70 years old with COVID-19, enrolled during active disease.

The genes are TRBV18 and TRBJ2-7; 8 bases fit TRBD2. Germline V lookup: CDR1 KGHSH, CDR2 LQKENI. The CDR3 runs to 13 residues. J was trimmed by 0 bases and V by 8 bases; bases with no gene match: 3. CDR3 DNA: TGTGCCAGCAGCACTAGCGGCTCCTACGAGCAGTACTTC. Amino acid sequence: CASSTSGSYEQYF.

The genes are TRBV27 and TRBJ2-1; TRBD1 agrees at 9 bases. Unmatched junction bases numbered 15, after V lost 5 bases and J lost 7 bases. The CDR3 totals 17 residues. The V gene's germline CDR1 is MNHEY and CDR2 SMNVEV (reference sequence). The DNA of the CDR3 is TGTGCCAGCAGTACCCCCCGGGACAGGGTCCTTAGGAATGAGCAGTTCTTC. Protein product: CASSTPRDRVLRNEQFF.

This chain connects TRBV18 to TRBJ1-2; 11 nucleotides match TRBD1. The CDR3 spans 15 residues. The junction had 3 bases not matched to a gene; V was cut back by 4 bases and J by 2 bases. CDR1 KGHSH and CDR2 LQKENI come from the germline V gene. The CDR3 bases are TGTGCCAGCTCACTCGGGACAGGGGGAAACTATGGCTACACCTTC. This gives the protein CASSLGTGGNYGYTF.

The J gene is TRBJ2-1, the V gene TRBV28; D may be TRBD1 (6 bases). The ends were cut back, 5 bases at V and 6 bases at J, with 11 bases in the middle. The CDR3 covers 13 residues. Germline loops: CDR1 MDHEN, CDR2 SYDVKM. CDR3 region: CASSLGQINEQFF. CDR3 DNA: TGTGCCAGCAGTCTCGGACAGATCAATGAGCAGTTCTTC.

The DNA for the CDR3 is TGTGCCAGTAGTGCCGGGACTAGCGTCTACGAGCAGTACTTC. Residues: CASSAGTSVYEQYF. The V and J genes are TRBV19 and TRBJ2-7; 10 positions agree with TRBD2. CDR3 size: 14 residues. V lost 5 bases, J lost 3 bases, and 4 bases stayed unmatched. The germline CDR1 and CDR2 sequences are LNHDA and SQIVND (reference sequence). Filled out from reference TRBV19 and TRBJ2-7, the complete variable domain reads DGGITQSPKYLFRKEGQNVTLSCEQNLNHDAMYWYRQDPGQGLRLIYYSQIVNDFQKGDIAEGYSVSREKKESFPLTVTSAQKNPTAFYLCASSAGTSVYEQYFGPGTRLTVT.

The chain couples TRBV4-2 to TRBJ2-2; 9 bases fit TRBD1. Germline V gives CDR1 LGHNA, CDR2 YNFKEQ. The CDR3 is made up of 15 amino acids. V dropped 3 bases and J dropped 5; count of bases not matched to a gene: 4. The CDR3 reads CASSQGQGITGELFF. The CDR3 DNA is TGTGCCAGCAGCCAGGGACAGGGTATAACCGGGGAGCTGTTTTTT.

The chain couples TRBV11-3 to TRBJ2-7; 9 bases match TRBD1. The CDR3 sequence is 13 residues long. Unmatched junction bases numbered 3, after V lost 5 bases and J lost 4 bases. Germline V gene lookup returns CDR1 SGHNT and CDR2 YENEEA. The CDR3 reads CASSTGTGYEQYF. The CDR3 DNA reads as TGTGCCAGCAGCACCGGGACAGGGTACGAGCAGTACTTC.

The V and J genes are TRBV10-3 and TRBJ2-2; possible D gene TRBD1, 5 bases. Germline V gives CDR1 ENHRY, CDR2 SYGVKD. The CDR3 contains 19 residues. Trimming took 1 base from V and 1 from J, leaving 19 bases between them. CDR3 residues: CAISEFWTSVNLNTGELFF. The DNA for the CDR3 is TGTGCCATCAGTGAGTTTTGGACATCGGTGAACTTGAACACCGGGGAGCTGTTTTTT.